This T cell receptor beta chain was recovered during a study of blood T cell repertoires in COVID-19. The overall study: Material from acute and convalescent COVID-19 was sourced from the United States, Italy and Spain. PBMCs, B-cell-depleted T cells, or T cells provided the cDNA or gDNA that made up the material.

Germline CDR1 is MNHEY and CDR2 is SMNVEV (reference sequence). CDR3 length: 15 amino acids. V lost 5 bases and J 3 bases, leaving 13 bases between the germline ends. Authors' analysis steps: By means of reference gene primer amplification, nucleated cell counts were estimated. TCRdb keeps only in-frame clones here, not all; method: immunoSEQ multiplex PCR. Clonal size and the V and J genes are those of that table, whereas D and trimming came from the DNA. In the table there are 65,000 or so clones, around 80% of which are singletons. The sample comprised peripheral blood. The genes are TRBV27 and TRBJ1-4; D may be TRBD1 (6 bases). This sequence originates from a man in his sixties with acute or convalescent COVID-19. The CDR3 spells CASSGGQLSNEKLFF. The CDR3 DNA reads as TGTGCCAGCAGTGGTGGACAGCTTTCTAATGAAAAACTGTTTTTT.